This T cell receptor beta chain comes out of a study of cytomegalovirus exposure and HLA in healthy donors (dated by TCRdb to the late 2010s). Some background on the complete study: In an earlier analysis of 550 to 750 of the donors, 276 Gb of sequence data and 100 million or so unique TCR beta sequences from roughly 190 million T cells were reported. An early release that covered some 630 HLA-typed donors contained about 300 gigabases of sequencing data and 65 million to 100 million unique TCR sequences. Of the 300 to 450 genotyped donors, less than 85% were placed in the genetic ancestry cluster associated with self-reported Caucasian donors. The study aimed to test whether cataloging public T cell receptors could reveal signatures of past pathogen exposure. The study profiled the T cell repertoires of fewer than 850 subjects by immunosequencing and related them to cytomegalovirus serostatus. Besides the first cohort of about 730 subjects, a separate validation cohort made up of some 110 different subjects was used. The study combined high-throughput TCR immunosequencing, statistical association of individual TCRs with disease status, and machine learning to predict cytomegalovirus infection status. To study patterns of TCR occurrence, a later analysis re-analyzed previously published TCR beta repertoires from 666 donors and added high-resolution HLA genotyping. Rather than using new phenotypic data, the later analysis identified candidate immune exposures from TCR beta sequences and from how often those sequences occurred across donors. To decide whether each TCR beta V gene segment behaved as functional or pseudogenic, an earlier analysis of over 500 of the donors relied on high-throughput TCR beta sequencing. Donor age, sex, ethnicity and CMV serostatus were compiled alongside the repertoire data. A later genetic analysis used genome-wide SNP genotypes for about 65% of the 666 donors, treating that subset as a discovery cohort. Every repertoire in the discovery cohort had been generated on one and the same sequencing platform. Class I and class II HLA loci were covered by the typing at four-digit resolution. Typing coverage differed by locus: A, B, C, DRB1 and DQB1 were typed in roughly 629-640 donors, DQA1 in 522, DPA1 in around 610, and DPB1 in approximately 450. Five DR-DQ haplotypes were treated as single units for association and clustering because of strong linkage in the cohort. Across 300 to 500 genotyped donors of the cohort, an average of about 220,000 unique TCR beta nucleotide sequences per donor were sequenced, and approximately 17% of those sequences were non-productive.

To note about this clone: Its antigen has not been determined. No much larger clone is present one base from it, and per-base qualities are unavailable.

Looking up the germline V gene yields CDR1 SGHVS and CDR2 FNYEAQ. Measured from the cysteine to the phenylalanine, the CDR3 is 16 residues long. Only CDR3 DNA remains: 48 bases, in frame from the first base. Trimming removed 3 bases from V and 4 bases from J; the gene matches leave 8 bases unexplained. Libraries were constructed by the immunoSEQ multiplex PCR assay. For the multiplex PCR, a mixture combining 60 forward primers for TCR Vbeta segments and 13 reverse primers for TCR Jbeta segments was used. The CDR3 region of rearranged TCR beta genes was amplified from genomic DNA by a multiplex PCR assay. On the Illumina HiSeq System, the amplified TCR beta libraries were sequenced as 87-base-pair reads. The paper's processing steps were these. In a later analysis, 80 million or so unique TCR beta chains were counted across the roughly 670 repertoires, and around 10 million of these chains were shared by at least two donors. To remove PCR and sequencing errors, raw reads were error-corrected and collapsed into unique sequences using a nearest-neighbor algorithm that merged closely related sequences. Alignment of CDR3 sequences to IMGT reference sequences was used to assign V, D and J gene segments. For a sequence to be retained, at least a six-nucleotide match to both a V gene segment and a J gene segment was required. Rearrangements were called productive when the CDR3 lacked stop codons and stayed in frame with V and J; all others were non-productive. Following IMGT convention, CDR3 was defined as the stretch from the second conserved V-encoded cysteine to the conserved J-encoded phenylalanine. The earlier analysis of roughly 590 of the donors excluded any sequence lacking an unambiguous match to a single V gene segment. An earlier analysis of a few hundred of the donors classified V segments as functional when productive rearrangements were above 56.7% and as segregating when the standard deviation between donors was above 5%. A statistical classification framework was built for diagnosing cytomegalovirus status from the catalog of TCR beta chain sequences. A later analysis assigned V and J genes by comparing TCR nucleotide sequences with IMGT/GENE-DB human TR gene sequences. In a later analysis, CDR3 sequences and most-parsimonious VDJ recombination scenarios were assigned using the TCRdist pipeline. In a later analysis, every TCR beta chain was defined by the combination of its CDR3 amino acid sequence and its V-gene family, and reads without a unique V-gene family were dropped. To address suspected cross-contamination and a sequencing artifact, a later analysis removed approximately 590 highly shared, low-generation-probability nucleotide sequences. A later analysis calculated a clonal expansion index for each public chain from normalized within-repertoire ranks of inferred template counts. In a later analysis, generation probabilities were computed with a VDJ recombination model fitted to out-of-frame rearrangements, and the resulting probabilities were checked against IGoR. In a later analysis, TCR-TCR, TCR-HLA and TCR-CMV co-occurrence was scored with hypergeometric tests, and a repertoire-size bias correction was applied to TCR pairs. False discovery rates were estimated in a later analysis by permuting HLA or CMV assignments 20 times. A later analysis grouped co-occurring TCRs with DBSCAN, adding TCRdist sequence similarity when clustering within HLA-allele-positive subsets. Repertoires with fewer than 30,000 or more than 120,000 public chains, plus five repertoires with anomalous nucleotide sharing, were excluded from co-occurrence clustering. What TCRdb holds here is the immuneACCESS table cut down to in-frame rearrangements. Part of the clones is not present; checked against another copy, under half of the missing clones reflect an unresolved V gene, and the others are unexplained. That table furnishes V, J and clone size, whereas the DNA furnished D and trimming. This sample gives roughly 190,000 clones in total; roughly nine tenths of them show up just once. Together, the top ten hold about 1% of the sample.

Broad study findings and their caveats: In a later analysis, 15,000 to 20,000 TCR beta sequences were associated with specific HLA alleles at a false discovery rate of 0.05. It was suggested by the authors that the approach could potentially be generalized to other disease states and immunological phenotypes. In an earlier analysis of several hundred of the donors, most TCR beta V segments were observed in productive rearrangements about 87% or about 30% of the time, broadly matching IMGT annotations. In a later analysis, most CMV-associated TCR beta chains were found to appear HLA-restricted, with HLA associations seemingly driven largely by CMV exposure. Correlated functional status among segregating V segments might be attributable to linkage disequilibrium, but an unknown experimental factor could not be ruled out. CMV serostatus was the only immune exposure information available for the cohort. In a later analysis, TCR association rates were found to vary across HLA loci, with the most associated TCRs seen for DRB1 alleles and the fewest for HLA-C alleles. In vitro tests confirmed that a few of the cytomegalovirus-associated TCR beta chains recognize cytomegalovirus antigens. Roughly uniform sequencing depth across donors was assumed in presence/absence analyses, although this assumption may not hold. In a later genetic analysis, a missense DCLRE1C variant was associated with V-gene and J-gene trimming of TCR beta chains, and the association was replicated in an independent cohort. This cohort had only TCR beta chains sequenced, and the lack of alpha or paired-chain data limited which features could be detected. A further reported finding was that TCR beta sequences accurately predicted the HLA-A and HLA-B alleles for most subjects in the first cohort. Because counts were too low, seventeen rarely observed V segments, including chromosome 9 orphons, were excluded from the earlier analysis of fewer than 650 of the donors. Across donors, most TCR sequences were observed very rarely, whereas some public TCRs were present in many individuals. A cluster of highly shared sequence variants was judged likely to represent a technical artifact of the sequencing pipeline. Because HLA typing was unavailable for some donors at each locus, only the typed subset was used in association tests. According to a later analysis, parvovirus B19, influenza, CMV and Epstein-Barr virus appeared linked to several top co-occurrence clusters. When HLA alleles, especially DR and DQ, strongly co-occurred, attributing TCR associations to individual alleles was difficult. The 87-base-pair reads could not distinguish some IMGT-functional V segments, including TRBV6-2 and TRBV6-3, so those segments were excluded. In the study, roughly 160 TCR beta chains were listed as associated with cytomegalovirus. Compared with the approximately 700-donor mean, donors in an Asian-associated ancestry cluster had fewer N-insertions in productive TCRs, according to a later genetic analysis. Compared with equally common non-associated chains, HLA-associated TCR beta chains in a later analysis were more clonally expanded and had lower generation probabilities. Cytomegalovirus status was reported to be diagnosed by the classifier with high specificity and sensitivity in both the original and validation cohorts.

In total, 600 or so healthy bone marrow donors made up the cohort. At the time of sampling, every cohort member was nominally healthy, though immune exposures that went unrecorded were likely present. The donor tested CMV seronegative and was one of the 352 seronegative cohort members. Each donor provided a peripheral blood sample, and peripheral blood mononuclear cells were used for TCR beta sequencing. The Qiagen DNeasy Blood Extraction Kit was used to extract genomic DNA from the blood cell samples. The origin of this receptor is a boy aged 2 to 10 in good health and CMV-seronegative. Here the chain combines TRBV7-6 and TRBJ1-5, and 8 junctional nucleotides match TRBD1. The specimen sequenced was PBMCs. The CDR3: CASSLGTGGANQPQHF. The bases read TGTGCCAGCAGCTTGGGGACAGGAGGTGCGAATCAGCCCCAGCATTTT.